This T cell receptor beta chain came from a study of human T cells and chemical hapten exposure. TCRdb reprocessed the RACE reads via MiXCR and lists one record per CDR3 protein. The profile shows about 84,000 distinct CDR3 sequences, about a tenth of them singletons. Indicated time point: patch test 3, about 24 weeks after DPC sensitization. This sample's treatment: therapeutic diphenylcyclopropenone sensitization with weekly scalp DPC. The clonotype comes from a woman aged 45-60 years with alopecia areata. Some clones in this sample may be carry-over from other donors' samples. The sequenced sample was whole blood, obtained in connection with sensitization to the hapten diphenylcyclopropenone (DPC).

CDR3 loop: CASSKSGRDRGCNDSGIEQFF. The CDR3 coding sequence is TGTGCCAGCAGCAAAAGCGGTAGGGACAGGGGGTGTAATGATAGCGGGATTGAGCAGTTCTTC. The genes are TRBV21-1 and TRBJ2-1; the D call in the table, TRBD1, was not verified against the DNA. TRBV21-1 is labeled a pseudogene. The CDR3 spans 21 residues.